The rows below give T cell receptor beta chains drawn from one sample of a study of blood T cell repertoires in COVID-19. The repertoire was sequenced with immunoSEQ multiplex PCR; TCRdb's copy has only in-frame clones and lacks some. The table lists approximately 90,000 clones, approximately 79% of them singletons, with around 10% in the top ten. Sequenced input: peripheral blood. All receptors derive from a man aged 70 or older with acute or convalescent COVID-19. Both conserved end residues are trimmed from each CDR3. A D gene is named only where the DNA matches it firmly. Part of the rows lack a size; the others show once, few, many or a class for expanded clones.

clone size | J gene | V gene | D gene | CDR3 protein
NA | TRBJ2-7 | TRBV21-1 | NA | ASSKPTRAQYEQY
once | TRBJ1-4 | TRBV28 | TRBD1 | ASSFTGDLNEKLF
few | TRBJ1-5 | TRBV19 | TRBD1 | ASSFRTGRNQPQH
NA | TRBJ1-1 | TRBV19 | TRBD1 | ASSIRGLNTEAF
NA | TRBJ1-1 | TRBV2 | NA | ASNAGQMNTEAF
NA | TRBJ1-4 | TRBV5-6 | TRBD1 | ASSSGTGVNEKLF
few | TRBJ1-2 | TRBV19 | TRBD1 | ASSWTGADGYT
NA | TRBJ1-1 | TRBV18 | NA | ASSPGTHEAF
NA | TRBJ2-5 | TRBV9 | TRBD1 | ASTVGQAQETQY
NA | TRBJ1-6 | TRBV23-1 | TRBD1 | ASSHPPGQCNSPLH
few | TRBJ2-3 | TRBV6-2/TRBV6-3 | TRBD2 | ASSLHNGGASDTQY
once | TRBJ1-4 | TRBV6-5 | NA | AGRGRDEKLF